This T cell receptor beta chain was profiled in a study of CD8 T cells in Susac syndrome. Study-level findings and limits: Clonal expansion was not observed in the Susac syndrome CD4+ T cell repertoires.

When the RNA was reverse transcribed, random hexamers were used with an input of roughly 0.45 to 1 ug. With immunoSEQ multiplex PCR, TCR beta CDR3 was amplified across 54 Vbeta and 13 Jbeta. TCRdb reanalysed the immunoSEQ multiplex PCR reads using MiXCR and keeps one entry per CDR3 protein. The table records roughly 150,000 distinct CDR3 sequences, around 95% of them present only once. Sequencing of TCR beta covered CD8+ and CD4+ T cells obtained from blood. Fulfillment of recently defined diagnostic criteria for definite or probable disease was shown by the patients with Susac syndrome. V lost 2 bases and J 2 bases, leaving 10 bases between the germline ends. Germline V gene data show CDR1 as MNHEY and CDR2 as SMNVEV (reference sequence). This CDR3 region has 15 residues. For this clonotype: The antigen is undetermined.

The sample comprised CD4+ T cells from PBMCs. This rearrangement joins TRBV27 to TRBJ2-1; TRBD2 might be the D (6 bases). This clonotype was sampled from a human donor with Susac syndrome. CDR3 in amino acids: CASSLLSGPYNEQFF. CDR3 nucleotide sequence: TGTGCCAGCAGTTTACTGAGCGGGCCCTACAATGAGCAGTTCTTC.